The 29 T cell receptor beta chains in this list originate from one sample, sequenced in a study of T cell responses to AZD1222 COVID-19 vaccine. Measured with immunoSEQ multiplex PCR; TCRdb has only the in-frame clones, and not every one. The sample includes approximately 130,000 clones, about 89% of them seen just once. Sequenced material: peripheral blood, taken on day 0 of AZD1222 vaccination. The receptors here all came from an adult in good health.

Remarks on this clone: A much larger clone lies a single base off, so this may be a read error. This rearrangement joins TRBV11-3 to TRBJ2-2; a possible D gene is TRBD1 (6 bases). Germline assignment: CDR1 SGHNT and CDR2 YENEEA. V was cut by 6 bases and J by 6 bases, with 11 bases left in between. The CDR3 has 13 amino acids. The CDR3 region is CASSLTGSGELFF. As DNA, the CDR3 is TGTGCCAGCAGTTTGACAGGCTCCGGGGAGCTGTTTTTT.

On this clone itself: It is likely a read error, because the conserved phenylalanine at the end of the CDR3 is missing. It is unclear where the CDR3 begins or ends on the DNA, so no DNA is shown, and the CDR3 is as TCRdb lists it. CDR3 sequence reads: CANPLDRFGLRT. This chain links TRBV23-1 with TRBJ2-7. TRBV23-1 is marked as an open reading frame, function uncertain. The CDR3 is made up of 12 amino acids, end residues included.

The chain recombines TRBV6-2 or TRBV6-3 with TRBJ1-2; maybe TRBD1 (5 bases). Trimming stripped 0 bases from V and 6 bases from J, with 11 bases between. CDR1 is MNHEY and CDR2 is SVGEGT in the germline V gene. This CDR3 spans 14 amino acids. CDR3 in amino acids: CASSYSVAGNGYTF. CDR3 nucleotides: TGTGCCAGCAGTTACTCGGTCGCAGGGAATGGCTACACCTTC.

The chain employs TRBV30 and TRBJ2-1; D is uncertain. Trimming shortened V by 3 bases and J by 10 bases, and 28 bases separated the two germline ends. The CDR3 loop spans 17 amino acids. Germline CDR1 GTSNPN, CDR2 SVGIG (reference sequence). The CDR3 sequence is CAWSLYIMDDGVREQFF. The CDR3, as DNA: TGTGCCTGGAGCCTATACATTATGGACGACGGTGTGCGGGAGCAGTTCTTC.

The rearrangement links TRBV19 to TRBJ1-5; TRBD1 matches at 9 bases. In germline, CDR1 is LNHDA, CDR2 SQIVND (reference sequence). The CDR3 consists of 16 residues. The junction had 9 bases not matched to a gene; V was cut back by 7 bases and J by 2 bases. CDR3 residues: CASTGTGSVGNQPQHF. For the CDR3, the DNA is TGTGCCAGTACCGGGACAGGGTCTGTGGGCAATCAGCCCCAGCATTTT.

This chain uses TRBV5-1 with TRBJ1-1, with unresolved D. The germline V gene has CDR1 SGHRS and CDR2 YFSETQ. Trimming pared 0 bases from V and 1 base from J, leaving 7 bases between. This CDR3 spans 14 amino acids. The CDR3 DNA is TGCGCCAGCAGCTTGGGCGGACGGAACACTGAAGCTTTCTTT. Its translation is CASSLGGRNTEAFF.

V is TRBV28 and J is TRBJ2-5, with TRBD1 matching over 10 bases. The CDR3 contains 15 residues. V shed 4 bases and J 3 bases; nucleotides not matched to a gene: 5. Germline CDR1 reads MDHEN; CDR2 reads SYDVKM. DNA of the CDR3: TGTGCCAGCAGTTCCGGGACAGGGGTGAAAGAGACCCAGTACTTC. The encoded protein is CASSSGTGVKETQYF.

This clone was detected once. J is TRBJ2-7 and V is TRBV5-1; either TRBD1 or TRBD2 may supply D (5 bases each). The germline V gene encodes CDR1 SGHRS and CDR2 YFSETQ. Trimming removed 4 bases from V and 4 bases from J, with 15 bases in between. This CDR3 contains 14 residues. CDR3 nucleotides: TGCGCCAGCAGCGAGGGACCGGGCGGGTACGAGCAGTACTTC. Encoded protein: CASSEGPGGYEQYF.

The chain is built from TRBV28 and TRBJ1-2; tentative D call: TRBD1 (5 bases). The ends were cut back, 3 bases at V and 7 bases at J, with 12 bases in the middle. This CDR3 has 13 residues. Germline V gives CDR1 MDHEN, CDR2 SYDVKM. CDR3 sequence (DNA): TGTGCCAGCAGTTTTAACGGGGGTGGTGGCTACACCTTC. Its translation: CASSFNGGGGYTF.

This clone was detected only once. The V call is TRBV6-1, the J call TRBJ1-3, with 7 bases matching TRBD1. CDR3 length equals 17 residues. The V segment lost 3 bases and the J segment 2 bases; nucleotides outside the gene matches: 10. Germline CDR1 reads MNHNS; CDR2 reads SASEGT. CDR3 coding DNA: TGTGCCAGCAGTGAGACAGGGCTTAGGGTAGCTGGAAACACCATATATTTT. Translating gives CASSETGLRVAGNTIYF.

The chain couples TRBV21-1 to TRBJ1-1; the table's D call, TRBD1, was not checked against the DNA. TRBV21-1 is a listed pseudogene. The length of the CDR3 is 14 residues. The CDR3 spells CASPSGQGKAEAFF. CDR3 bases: TGTGCCAGCCCTTCTGGACAGGGGAAGGCTGAAGCTTTCTTT.

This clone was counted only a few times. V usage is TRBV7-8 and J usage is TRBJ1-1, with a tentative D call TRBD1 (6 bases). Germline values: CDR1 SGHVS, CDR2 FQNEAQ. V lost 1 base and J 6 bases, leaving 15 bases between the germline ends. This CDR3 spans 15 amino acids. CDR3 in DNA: TGTGCCAGCAGCTTAGTGGGTTTGGGGGCGGCTGAAGCTTTCTTT. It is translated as CASSLVGLGAAEAFF.

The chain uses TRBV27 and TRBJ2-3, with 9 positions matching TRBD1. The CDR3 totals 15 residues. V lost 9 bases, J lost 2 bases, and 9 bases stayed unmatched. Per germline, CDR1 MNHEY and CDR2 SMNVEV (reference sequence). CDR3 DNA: TGTGCCAGTCGTTACAGGGGGCATATCACAGATACGCAGTATTTT. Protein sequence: CASRYRGHITDTQYF.

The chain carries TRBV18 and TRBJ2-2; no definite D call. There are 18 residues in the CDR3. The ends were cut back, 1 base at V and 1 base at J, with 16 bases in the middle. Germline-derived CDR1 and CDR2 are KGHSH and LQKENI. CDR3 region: CASSPRDGRFKNTGELFF. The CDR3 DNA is TGTGCCAGCTCACCACGTGACGGACGTTTTAAGAACACCGGGGAGCTGTTTTTT.

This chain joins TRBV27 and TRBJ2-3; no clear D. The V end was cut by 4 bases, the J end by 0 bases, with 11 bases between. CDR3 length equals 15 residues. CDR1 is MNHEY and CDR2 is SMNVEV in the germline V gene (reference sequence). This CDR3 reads CASSSRASSTDTQYF. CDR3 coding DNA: TGTGCCAGCAGTTCCCGGGCCTCGAGCACAGATACGCAGTATTTT.

CDR3 residues: CASSYDSRNTEAFF. The CDR3 DNA is TGTGCCAGCAGTTACGACAGCCGGAACACTGAAGCTTTCTTT. The chain couples TRBV6-5 to TRBJ1-1; a weak D match, TRBD1 (5 bases). The V end was cut by 2 bases, the J end by 1 base, with 8 bases between. Per the germline V gene, CDR1 is MNHEY and CDR2 is SVGAGI. CDR3 length: 14 amino acids.

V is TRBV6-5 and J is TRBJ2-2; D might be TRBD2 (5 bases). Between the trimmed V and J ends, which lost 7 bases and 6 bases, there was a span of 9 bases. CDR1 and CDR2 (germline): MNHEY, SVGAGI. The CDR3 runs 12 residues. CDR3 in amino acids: CASTTGAGELFF. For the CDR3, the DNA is TGTGCCAGCACCACCGGGGCCGGGGAGCTGTTTTTT.

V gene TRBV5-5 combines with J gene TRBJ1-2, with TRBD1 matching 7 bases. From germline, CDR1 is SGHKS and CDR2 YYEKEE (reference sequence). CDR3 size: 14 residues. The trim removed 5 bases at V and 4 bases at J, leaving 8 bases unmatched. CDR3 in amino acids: CASSRQGGSYGYTF. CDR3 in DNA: TGTGCCAGCAGTCGCCAGGGGGGGAGCTATGGCTACACCTTC. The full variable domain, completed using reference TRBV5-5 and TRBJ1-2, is DAGVTQSPTHLIKTRGQQVTLRCSPISGHKSVSWYQQVLGQGPQFIFQYYEKEERGRGNFPDRFSARQFPNYSSELNVNALLLGDSALYLCASSRQGGSYGYTFGSGTRLTVV.

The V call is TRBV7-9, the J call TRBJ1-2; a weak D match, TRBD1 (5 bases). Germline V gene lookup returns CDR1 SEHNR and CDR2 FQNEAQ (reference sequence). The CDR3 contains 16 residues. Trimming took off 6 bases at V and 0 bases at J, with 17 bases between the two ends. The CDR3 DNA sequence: TGTGCCAGCAGGAATCCAGGGAACGGAGCTAACTATGGCTACACCTTC. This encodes CASRNPGNGANYGYTF.

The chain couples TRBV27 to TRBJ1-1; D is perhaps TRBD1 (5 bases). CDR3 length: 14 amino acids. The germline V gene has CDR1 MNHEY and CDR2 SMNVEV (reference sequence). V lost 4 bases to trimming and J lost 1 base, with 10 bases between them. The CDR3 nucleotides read TGTGCCAGCAGTTCCTTAGGGGCGAACACTGAAGCTTTCTTT. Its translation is CASSSLGANTEAFF.

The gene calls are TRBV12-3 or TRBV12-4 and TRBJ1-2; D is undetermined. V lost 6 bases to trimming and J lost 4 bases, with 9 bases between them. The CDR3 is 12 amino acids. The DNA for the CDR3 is TGTGCCAGCAGCTCTCTCTCCTATGGCTACACCTTC. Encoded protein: CASSSLSYGYTF.

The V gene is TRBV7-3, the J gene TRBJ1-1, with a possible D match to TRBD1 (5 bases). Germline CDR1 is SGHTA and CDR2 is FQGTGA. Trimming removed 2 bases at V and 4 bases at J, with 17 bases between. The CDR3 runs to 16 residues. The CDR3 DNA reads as TGTGCCAGCAGCTTAGTCCCTTTGGGGGGGAGCACTGAAGCTTTCTTT. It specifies CASSLVPLGGSTEAFF. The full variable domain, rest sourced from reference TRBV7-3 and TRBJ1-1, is GAGVSQTPSNKVTEKGKYVELRCDPISGHTALYWYRQSLGQGPEFLIYFQGTGAADDSGLPNDRFFAVRPEGSVSTLKIQRTERGDSAVYLCASSLVPLGGSTEAFFGQGTRLTVV.

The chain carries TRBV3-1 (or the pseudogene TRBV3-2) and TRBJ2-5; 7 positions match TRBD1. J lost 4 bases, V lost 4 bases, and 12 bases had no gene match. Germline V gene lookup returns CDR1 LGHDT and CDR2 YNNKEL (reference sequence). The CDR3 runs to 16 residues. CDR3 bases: TGTGCCAGCAGCCTCTTTGGGCTAGGGGGCCGAGAGACCCAGTACTTC. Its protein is CASSLFGLGGRETQYF.

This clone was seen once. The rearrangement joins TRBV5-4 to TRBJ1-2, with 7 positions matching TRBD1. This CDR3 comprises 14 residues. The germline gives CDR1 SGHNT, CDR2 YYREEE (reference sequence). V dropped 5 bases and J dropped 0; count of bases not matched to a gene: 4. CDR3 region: CASRAGGANYGYTF. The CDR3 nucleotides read TGTGCCAGCAGGGCAGGGGGAGCTAACTATGGCTACACCTTC. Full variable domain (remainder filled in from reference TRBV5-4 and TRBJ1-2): ETGVTQSPTHLIKTRGQQVTLRCSSQSGHNTVSWYQQALGQGPQFIFQYYREEENGRGNFPPRFSGLQFPNYSSELNVNALELDDSALYLCASRAGGANYGYTFGSGTRLTVV.

The CDR3 bases are TGCGCCAGCAGCTTGGGAGGCCAATCCGGTACTGGGGCCAACGTCCTGACTTTC. It specifies CASSLGGQSGTGANVLTF. This chain connects TRBV5-1 to TRBJ2-6; D is unclear. CDR1 and CDR2 from the germline V gene are SGHRS and YFSETQ. The V end lost 0 bases, the J end lost 2 bases, and 15 bases lay between the germline ends. The length of the CDR3 is 18 residues.

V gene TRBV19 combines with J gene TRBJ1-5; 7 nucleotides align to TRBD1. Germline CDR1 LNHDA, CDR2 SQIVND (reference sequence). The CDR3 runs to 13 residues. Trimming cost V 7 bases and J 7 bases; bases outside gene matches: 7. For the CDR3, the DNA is TGTGCCAGTACCGAGGACAGGATCCAGCCCCAGCATTTT. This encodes CASTEDRIQPQHF. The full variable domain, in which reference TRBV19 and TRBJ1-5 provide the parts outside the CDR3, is DGGITQSPKYLFRKEGQNVTLSCEQNLNHDAMYWYRQDPGQGLRLIYYSQIVNDFQKGDIAEGYSVSREKKESFPLTVTSAQKNPTAFYLCASTEDRIQPQHFGDGTRLSIL.

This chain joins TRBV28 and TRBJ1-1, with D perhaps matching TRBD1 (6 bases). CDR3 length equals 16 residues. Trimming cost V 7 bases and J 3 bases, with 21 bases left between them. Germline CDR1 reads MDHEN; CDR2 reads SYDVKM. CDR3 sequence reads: CASTQGVGGGDTEAFF. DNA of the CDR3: TGTGCCAGCACCCAAGGCGTGGGGGGCGGGGACACTGAAGCTTTCTTT.

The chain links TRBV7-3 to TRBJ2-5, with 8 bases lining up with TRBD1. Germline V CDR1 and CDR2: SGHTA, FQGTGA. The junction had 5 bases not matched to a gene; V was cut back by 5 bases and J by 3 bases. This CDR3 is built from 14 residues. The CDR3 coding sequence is TGTGCCAGCAGCAGGACAGGGAGCAAAGAGACCCAGTACTTC. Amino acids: CASSRTGSKETQYF.

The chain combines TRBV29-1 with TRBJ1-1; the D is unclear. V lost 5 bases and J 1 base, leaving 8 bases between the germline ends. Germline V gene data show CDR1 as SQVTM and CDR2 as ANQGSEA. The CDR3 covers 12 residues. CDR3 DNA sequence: TGCAGCGTTTCCGGGAGGAACACTGAAGCTTTCTTT. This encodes CSVSGRNTEAFF.